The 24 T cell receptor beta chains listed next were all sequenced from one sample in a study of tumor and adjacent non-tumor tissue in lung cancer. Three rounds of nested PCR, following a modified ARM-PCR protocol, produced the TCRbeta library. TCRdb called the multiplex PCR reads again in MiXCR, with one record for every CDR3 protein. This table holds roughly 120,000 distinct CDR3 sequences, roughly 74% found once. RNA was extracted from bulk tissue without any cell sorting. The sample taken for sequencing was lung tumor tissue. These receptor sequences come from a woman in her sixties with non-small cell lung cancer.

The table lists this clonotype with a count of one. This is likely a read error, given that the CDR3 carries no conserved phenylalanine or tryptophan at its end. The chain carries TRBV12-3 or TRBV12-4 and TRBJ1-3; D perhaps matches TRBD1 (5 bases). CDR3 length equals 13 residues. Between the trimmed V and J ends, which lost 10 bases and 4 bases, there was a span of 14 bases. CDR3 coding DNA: TGTGCCAACAGCTGGGACCAAGGAAACACCATATATTCT. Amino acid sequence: CANSWDQGNTIYS.

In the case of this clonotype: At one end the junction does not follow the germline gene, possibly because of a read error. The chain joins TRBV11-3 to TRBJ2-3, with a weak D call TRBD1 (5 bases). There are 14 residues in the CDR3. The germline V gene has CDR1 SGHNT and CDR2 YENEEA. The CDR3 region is CTSSLTGDRDTQYF. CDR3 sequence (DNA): TGTACCAGCAGCTTAACAGGAGACAGAGATACGCAGTATTTT.

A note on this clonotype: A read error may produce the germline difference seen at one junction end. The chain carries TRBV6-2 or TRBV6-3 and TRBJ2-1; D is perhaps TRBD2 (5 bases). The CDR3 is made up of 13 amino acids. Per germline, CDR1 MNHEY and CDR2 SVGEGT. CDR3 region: CASIDSEKNEQIF. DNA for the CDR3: TGTGCCAGCATCGATAGCGAGAAGAATGAGCAGATCTTC.

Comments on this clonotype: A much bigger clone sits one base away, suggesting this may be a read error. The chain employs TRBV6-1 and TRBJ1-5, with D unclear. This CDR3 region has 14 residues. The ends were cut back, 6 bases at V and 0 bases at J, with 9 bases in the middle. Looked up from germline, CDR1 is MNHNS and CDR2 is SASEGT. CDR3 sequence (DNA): TGTGCCAGCAGCGACGCTAATAGCAATCAGCCCCAGCATTTT. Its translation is CASSDANSNQPQHF.

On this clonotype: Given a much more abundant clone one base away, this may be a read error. This CDR3 reads CSVDSGIQYF. CDR3 in DNA: TGCAGCGTGGATAGTGGCATTCAGTACTTC. The J gene is TRBJ2-4, the V gene TRBV29-1; D gene ambiguous. Trimming left V 6 bases short and J 9 bases short, with 9 bases between. Germline V gene lookup returns CDR1 SQVTM and CDR2 ANQGSEA. CDR3 size: 10 residues.

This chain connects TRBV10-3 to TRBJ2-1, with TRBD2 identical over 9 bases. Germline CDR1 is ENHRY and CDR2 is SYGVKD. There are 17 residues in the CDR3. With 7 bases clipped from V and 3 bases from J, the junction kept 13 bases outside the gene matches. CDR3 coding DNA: TGTGCCATCAATGAACCGGGACTAGCAGATGGCTACAATGAGCAGTTCTTC. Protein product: CAINEPGLADGYNEQFF.

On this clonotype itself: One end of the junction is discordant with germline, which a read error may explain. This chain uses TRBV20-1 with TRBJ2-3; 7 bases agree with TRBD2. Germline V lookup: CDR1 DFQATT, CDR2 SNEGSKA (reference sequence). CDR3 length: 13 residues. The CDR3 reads CSAPAGNTDTQYF. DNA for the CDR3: TGTAGTGCCCCAGCGGGAAACACAGATACGCAGTATTTT.

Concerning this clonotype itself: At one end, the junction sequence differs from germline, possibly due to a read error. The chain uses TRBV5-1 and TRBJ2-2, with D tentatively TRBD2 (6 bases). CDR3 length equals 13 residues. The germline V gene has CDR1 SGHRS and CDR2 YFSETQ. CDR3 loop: CATNEGNTGGLFF. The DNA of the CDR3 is TGCGCCACCAACGAAGGGAACACCGGGGGGCTGTTTTTT.

The DNA for the CDR3 is TGCAGATCTAATGGACATACCGGGGAGCTGTTTTTT. It encodes CRSNGHTGELFF. The rearrangement joins TRBV20-1 to TRBJ2-2; the D gene is possibly TRBD1 (5 bases). The CDR3 totals 12 residues. Germline-derived CDR1 and CDR2 are DFQATT and SNEGSKA (reference sequence).

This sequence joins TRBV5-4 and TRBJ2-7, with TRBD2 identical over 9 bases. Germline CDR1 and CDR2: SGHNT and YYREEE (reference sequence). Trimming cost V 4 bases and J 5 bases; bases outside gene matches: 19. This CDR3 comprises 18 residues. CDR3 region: CASSDGLARSQTRNEQYF. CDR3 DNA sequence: TGTGCCAGCAGCGACGGACTAGCGAGATCTCAGACCAGAAACGAGCAGTACTTC.

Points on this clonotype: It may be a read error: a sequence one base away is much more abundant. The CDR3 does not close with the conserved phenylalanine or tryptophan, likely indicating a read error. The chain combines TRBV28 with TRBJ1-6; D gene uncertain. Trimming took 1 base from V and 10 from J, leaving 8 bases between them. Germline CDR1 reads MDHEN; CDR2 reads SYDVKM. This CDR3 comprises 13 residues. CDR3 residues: CASSLYTGSPLHI. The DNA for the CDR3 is TGTGCCAGCAGTTTATATACGGGATCACCCCTCCACATT.

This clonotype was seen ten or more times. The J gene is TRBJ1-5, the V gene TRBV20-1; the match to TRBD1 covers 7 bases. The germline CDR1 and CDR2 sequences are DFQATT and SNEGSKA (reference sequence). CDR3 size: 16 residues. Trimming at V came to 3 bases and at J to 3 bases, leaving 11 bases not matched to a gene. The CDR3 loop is CSASWGTETFNQPQHF. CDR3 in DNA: TGCAGTGCTAGTTGGGGGACAGAAACATTCAATCAGCCCCAGCATTTT.

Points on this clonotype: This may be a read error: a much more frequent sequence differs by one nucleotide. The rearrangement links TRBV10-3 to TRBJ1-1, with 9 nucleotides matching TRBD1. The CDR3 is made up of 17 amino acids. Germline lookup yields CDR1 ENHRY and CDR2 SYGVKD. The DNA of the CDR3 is TGTACCATCAGTGAGCCTAACAGGGGGCTTCCGAACACTGAAGCTTTCTTT. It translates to CTISEPNRGLPNTEAFF.

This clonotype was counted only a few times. In DNA form, the CDR3 reads TGCAGTGCTGGGTCAATCAATCAGCCCCAGTATTTT. Translated: CSAGSINQPQYF. The gene calls are TRBV20-1 and TRBJ1-5; the D is unclear. The J call is doubtful: the DNA matches TRBJ2-3 better. Germline assignment: CDR1 DFQATT and CDR2 SNEGSKA (reference sequence). This CDR3 comprises 12 residues.

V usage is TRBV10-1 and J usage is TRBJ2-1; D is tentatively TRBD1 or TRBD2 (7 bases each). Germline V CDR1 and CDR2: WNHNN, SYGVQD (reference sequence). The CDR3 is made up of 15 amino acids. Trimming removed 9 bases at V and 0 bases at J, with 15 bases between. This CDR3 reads CASIQGGSSYNEQFF. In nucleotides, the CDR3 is TGCGCCAGTATTCAGGGGGGGAGCTCCTACAATGAGCAGTTCTTC.

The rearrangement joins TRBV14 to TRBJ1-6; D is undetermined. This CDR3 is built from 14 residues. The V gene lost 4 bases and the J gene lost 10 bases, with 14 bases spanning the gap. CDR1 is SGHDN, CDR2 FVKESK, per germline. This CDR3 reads CASSLIRIGSPLHF. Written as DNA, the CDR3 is TGTGCCAGCAGCCTTATTAGGATCGGATCACCCCTCCACTTT.

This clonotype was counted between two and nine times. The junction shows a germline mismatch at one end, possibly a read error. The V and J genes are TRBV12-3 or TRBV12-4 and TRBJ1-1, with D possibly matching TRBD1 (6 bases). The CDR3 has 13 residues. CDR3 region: CVSITTGYTEAFF. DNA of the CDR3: TGTGTCAGCATTACGACAGGCTACACTGAAGCTTTCTTT.

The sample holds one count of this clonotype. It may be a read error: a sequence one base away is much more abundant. For the CDR3, the DNA is TGTGCCTCCCTCGACAGGGTGTGGCAGGGCAATCAGCCCCAGCATTTT. It is translated as CASLDRVWQGNQPQHF. This sequence joins TRBV6-2 or TRBV6-3 and TRBJ1-5; 7 bases are a match to TRBD1. The germline CDR1 and CDR2 sequences are MNHEY and SVGEGT. The CDR3 spans 16 residues. V shed 11 bases and J 2 bases; nucleotides not matched to a gene: 15.

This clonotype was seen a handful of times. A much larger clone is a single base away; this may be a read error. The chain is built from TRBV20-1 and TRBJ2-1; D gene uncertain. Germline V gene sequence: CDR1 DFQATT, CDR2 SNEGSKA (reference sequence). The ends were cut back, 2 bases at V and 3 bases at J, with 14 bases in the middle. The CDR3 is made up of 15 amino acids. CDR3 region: CSARPLIGLYNEQFF. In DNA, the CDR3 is TGCAGTGCTAGACCCTTGATAGGGCTCTACAATGAGCAGTTCTTC.

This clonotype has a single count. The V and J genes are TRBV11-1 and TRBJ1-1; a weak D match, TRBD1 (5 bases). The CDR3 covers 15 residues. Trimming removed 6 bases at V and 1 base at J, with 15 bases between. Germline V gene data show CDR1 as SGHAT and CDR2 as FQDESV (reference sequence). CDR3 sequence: CASRSPTEPNTEAFF. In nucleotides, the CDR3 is TGTGCCAGCAGATCCCCGACAGAACCGAACACTGAAGCTTTCTTT.

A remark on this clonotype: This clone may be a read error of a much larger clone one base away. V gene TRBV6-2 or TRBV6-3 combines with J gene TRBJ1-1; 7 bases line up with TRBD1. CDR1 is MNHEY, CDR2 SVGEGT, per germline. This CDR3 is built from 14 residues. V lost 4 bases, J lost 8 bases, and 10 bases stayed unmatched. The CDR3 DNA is TGTGCCAGCAGTTTAACGGAGACAGGGCTCGAAGCTTTCTTT. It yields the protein CASSLTETGLEAFF.

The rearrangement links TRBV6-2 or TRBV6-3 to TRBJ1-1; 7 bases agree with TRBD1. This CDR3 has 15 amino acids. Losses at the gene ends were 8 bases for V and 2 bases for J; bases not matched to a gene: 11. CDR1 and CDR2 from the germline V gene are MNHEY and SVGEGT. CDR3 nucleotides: TGTGCCAGCTACGTAGGGGGCTTCACTAACACTGAAGCTTTCTTT. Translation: CASYVGGFTNTEAFF.

DNA of the CDR3: TGTGCCAGCAGCTGTGAGAGTGCAACTAATGAAAAACTGTTTTTT. This encodes CASSCESATNEKLFF. This chain links TRBV11-2 with TRBJ1-4, with D hard to call. V lost 4 bases, J lost 0 bases, and 9 bases lay in between. CDR3 length: 15 amino acids. Germline V CDR1 and CDR2: SGHAT, FQNNGV.

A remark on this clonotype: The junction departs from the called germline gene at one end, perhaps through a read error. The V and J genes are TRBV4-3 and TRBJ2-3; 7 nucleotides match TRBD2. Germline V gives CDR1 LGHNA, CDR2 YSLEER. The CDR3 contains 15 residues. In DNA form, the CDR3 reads TGCGCCAGTAGCCAAGGGAGGGTGGGGGGAGATACGCAGTATTTT. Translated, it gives CASSQGRVGGDTQYF.